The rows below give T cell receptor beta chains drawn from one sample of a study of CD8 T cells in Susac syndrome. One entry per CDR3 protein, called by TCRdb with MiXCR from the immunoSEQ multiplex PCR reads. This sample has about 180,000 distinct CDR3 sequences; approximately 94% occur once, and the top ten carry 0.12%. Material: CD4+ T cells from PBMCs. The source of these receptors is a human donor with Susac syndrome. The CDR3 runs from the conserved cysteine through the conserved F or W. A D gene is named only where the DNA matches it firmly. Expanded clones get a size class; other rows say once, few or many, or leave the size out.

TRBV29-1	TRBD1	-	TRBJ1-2	TGCAGCGTTGAAGGGGACCCGGGACAGGTTTATGGCTACACCTTC	CSVEGDPGQVYGYTF
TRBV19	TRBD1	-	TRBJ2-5	TGTGCCAGCAATACGAGGGGACAGCAAGAGACCCAGTACTTC	CASNTRGQQETQYF
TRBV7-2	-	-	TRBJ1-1	TGTGCCAGCAGCTCCGACATGAACACTGAAGCTTTCTTT	CASSSDMNTEAFF
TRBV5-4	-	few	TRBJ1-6	TGTGCCAGCAGCTTGGCTGAAAATTCACCCCTCCACTTT	CASSLAENSPLHF
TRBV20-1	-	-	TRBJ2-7	TGCAGTGCTAGCCTCGGCGTTTACGAGCAGTACTTC	CSASLGVYEQYF
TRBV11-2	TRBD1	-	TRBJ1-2	TGTGCCAGCAGCTTAGGCCAAGGGGGCTTCTATGGCTACACCTTC	CASSLGQGGFYGYTF
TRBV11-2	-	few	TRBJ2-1	TGTGCCAGCAGCTTAGATAGGCTAGCGAAGAATGAGCAGTTCTTC	CASSLDRLAKNEQFF
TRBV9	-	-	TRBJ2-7	TGTGCCAGCAGCGCAGGGATGTCCTACGAGCAGTACTTC	CASSAGMSYEQYF
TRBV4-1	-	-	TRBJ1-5	TGCGCCAGCAGCCAAGACGCAGGGGAAGGTAAGCCCCAGCATTTT	CASSQDAGEGKPQHF
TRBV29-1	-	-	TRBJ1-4	TGCAGCGTTGAAGGGGGGTACCGGGGAGAAAAACTGTTTTTT	CSVEGGYRGEKLFF
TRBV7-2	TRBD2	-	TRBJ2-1	TGTGCCAGCAGCGCTTCTAGCGGTACCTACAATGAGCAGTTCTTC	CASSASSGTYNEQFF
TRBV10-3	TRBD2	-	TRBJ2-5	TGTGCCATCAGCCTACTAGCGGGGGGTGGTCAAGAGACCCAGTACTTC	CAISLLAGGGQETQYF
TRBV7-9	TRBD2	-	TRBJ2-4	TGTGCCAGCAGCTACGGGGGGGCCGAAAACATTCAGTACTTC	CASSYGGAENIQYF
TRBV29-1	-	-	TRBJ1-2	TGCAGCGTTGAAGCAGGGGCCAATTCGGCGGGTGGCTACACCTTC	CSVEAGANSAGGYTF
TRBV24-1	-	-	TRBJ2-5	TGTGCCACCCATCAAGAGACCCAGTACTTC	CATHQETQYF
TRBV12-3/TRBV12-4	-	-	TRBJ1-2	TGTGCCAGCAGTTTACGCGGGGCAGAGGGCTACACCTTC	CASSLRGAEGYTF
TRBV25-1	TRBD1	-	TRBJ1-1	TGTGCCAGCAGTGGGGACAGGGGGCCTGGTGAAGCTTTCTTT	CASSGDRGPGEAFF
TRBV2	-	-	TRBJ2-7	TGTGCCAGCAGTGAAAGCTCCTACGAGCAGTACTTC	CASSESSYEQYF
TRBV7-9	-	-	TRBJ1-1	TGTGCCAGCAGCTTAGTGACAGGGAACACTGAAGCTTTCTTT	CASSLVTGNTEAFF